Shown below are 8 T cell receptor beta chains from a single sample sequenced in a study of T cells in women clearing cervical HPV infection. Sequenced by immunoSEQ multiplex PCR; TCRdb stores in-frame clones only, minus some. This listing includes around 33,000 clones. The sequenced sample consisted of blood buffy coat. The receptor set was obtained from a woman aged 18-70 years with a cervical HPV16 infection that either progressed to CIN3+ or cleared (not recorded which).

Concerning this clone itself: The observed sequence ends 3 residues before the CDR3 terminus, with the missing tail filled in from the germline J gene. The rearrangement joins TRBV5-5 to TRBJ2-1; D possibly uses TRBD1 or TRBD2 (6 bases each). The germline gives CDR1 SGHKS, CDR2 YYEKEE (reference sequence). Trimming removed 2 bases at V and 7 bases at J, with 13 bases between. CDR3 length: 14 residues. The chain's CDR3 is CASSFVTGGNEQFF. The part of the CDR3 DNA that was read is TGTGCCAGCAGCTTCGTGACAGGAGGGAATGAG. The whole variable domain, filled in from reference TRBV5-5 and TRBJ2-1, reads DAGVTQSPTHLIKTRGQQVTLRCSPISGHKSVSWYQQVLGQGPQFIFQYYEKEERGRGNFPDRFSARQFPNYSSELNVNALLLGDSALYLCASSFVTGGNEQFFGPGTRLTVL.

Concerning this clone itself: The read comes to an end 3 residues before the CDR3 does, leaving the germline J gene to fill in the end. The gene calls are TRBV6-1 and TRBJ1-1; perhaps TRBD1 as D (6 bases). Germline V gene lookup returns CDR1 MNHNS and CDR2 SASEGT. V was clipped by 4 bases and J by 4 bases, with 10 bases between them. There are 13 residues in the CDR3. CDR3 in amino acids: CASSAQGSTEAFF. The sequenced CDR3 bases are TGTGCCAGCAGTGCCCAGGGGAGCACTGAA.

In the case of this clone: The CDR3 goes on 3 residues after the read ends, and that part is filled in from the germline J gene. The chain is built from TRBV20-1 and TRBJ2-5; D may be TRBD1 (5 bases). This CDR3 comprises 12 residues. The V and J ends lost 2 bases and 1 base respectively, with 5 bases between them. The germline V gene has CDR1 DFQATT and CDR2 SNEGSKA (reference sequence). The CDR3 loop is CSARQGQETQYF. Incomplete CDR3 DNA: TGCAGTGCTAGACAGGGCCAAGAGACC.

Worth noting for this clone: The read gets to within 3 residues of the CDR3 end, and the germline J gene fills in the rest. The J gene is TRBJ2-1, the V gene TRBV5-6; weak D call: TRBD2 (5 bases). This CDR3 contains 15 residues. Germline CDR1 reads SGHDT; CDR2 reads YYEEEE. Trimming left V 3 bases short and J 8 bases short, with 18 bases between. The sequenced part of the CDR3 DNA is TGTGCCAGCAGCTCACTAGACGTGGTTTGGCATGAG. The encoded protein is CASSSLDVVWHE. The whole CDR3 sequence reads CASSSLDVVWHEQFF.

A remark on this clone: The read ends 3 residues before the CDR3 terminus; that terminus is restored from the germline J gene. The chain uses TRBV10-2 and TRBJ2-3; D possibly corresponds to TRBD1 (6 bases). This CDR3 is built from 14 residues. V lost 7 bases to trimming and J lost 2 bases, with 13 bases between them. Germline V lookup: CDR1 WSHSY, CDR2 SAAADI. Partial CDR3 DNA: TGCGCCAGCATAGCAGGGGAGCCCACAGATACG. This gives the protein CASIAGEPTDT. The full CDR3 reads CASIAGEPTDTQYF.

A remark on this clone: The observed sequence ends 3 residues before the CDR3 terminus, with the missing tail filled in from the germline J gene. This chain links TRBV2 with TRBJ1-4; TRBD1 aligns across 7 bases. The germline V gene encodes CDR1 SNHLY and CDR2 FYNNEI. The CDR3 contains 14 residues. Germline trimming cut 8 bases from V and 4 bases from J; bases unmatched to any gene: 7. The CDR3 DNA, read in part, is TGTGCCAGCCGCCCGGGACAGAGTAATGAAAAA. This sequence encodes CASRPGQSNEK. The whole CDR3 is CASRPGQSNEKLFF. Based on the CDR3 plus reference TRBV2 and TRBJ1-4, the full variable domain is EPEVTQTPSHQVTQMGQEVILRCVPISNHLYFYWYRQILGQKVEFLVSFYNNEISEKSEIFDDQFSVERPDGSNFTLKIRSTKLEDSAMYFCASRPGQSNEKLFFGSGTQLSVL.

Points on this clone: The read comes to an end 3 residues before the CDR3 does, leaving the germline J gene to fill in the end. The chain links TRBV12-3 or TRBV12-4 to TRBJ2-1; TRBD1 is a possible D gene (6 bases). V was pared by 3 bases and J by 2 bases, with 11 bases between. The CDR3 covers 15 residues. The CDR3 DNA, read in part, is TGTGCCAGCAGTTTCGGGGCAGGGGCCTACAATGAG. It specifies CASSFGAGAYNE. The whole CDR3 region reads CASSFGAGAYNEQFF.

Details on this clone: The sequenced fragment ends 3 residues before the CDR3 boundary, so the rest is inferred from the germline J gene. V usage is TRBV2 and J usage is TRBJ1-1, with D perhaps TRBD1 (5 bases). The CDR3 consists of 14 residues. Germline CDR1 is SNHLY and CDR2 is FYNNEI. The V end lost 5 bases, the J end lost 0 bases, and 10 bases lay between the germline ends. CDR3 sequence: CASSFDRMNTEAFF. The DNA read from the CDR3 is TGTGCCAGCAGTTTCGACAGAATGAACACTGAA.